A selection of T cell receptor beta chains follows, all from one sample in a study of T cell changes during pregnancy in multiple sclerosis. Only in-frame clones appear in the TCRdb table, and some are missing; sequencing was by immunoSEQ multiplex PCR. This table holds nearly 60,000 clones, under 95% found once. The starting material was CD4+ T cells from peripheral blood mononuclear cells, obtained after pregnancy. All receptors come from a female donor in good health, enrolled as a control in a pregnancy study. Each CDR3 is given with its conserved first and last residue. The D gene is left open where the match is weak. The size entry is marked missing in some rows and otherwise reads once, few, many or a size class.

v_call	d_call	clone_size	j_call	cdr3_aa	cdr3_nt
TRBV11-2	TRBD2	once	TRBJ2-1	CASSLLLSGGAGDEQFF	TGTGCCAGCAGCTTGCTCCTTAGCGGGGGGGCCGGGGATGAGCAGTTCTTC
TRBV6-6	TRBD2	once	TRBJ2-2	CASSSTSGGTGELFF	TGTGCCAGCAGTTCTACTAGCGGGGGGACCGGGGAGCTGTTTTTT
TRBV11-3	NA	NA	TRBJ2-5	CASSFYSETQYF	TGTGCCAGCAGCTTTTACTCGGAGACCCAGTACTTC
TRBV30	TRBD1	NA	TRBJ2-7	CAWSGDRVAYEQYF	TGTGCCTGGAGTGGCGACAGGGTCGCCTACGAGCAGTACTTC
TRBV7-2	NA	NA	TRBJ2-2	CASSFEITGELFF	TGTGCCAGCAGCTTCGAAATTACAGGGGAGCTGTTTTTT
TRBV9	TRBD2	NA	TRBJ2-7	CASSPTRSGAAYEQYF	TGTGCCAGCAGCCCCACCCGTAGCGGGGCTGCCTACGAGCAGTACTTC
TRBV19	NA	NA	TRBJ1-5	CASSIARASNQPQHF	TGTGCCAGTAGTATCGCCAGGGCTAGCAATCAGCCCCAGCATTTT
TRBV11-3	NA	once	TRBJ2-1	CASSLDPHLGEQFF	TGTGCCAGCAGCTTAGATCCCCACCTCGGTGAGCAGTTCTTC
TRBV6-1	TRBD1	NA	TRBJ1-1	CASRLRDSEAFF	TGTGCCAGCAGGCTCCGGGACAGTGAAGCTTTCTTT
TRBV18	NA	NA	TRBJ2-3	CASTLRTVPSTDTQYF	TGTGCCAGCACCCTTAGGACAGTCCCTAGCACAGATACGCAGTATTTT
TRBV4-1	TRBD1	NA	TRBJ1-5	CASSQLITGTGSQPQHF	TGCGCCAGCAGCCAACTTATTACCGGGACAGGGTCACAGCCCCAGCATTTT
TRBV7-9	TRBD1	NA	TRBJ1-6	CASRDRGDSPLHF	TGTGCCAGCCGGGACAGGGGAGATTCACCCCTCCACTTT
TRBV4-1	NA	NA	TRBJ2-7	CASSQEPGLSYEQYF	TGCGCCAGCAGCCAAGAACCGGGTTTATCCTACGAGCAGTACTTC
TRBV5-1	NA	NA	TRBJ2-3	CASSLVGGGRTDTQYF	TGCGCCAGCAGCTTGGTGGGGGGGGGCCGCACAGATACGCAGTATTTT
TRBV5-1	NA	few	TRBJ1-1	CASSSPGPKAFF	TGCGCCAGCAGCTCCCCGGGTCCCAAAGCTTTCTTT
TRBV11-3	TRBD2	NA	TRBJ2-3	CASSLAGGGDTQYF	TGTGCCAGCAGCTTAGCGGGGGGAGGGGATACGCAGTATTTT
TRBV5-1	NA	NA	TRBJ2-3	CASSSPGSRRDTQYF	TGCGCCAGCAGCTCTCCCGGGAGCAGGAGAGATACGCAGTATTTT
TRBV10-3	TRBD1	NA	TRBJ1-5	CAISESTGQDQPQHF	TGTGCCATCAGTGAGTCGACAGGGCAAGATCAGCCCCAGCATTTT
TRBV5-8	TRBD1	NA	TRBJ2-7	CASTGQGASYEQYF	TGTGCCAGCACCGGACAGGGGGCCAGCTACGAGCAGTACTTC
TRBV10-3	TRBD2	NA	TRBJ2-7	CAIRTSGDSYEQYF	TGTGCCATCAGGACTAGCGGGGACTCCTACGAGCAGTACTTC
TRBV5-5	TRBD2	NA	TRBJ2-5	CASSNVAGGQLETQYF	TGTGCCAGCAGCAATGTAGCGGGGGGGCAATTGGAGACCCAGTACTTC
TRBV5-6	NA	NA	TRBJ2-7	CASSLGELYYEQYF	TGTGCCAGCAGCTTGGGCGAGCTCTACTACGAGCAGTACTTC
TRBV30	TRBD1	NA	TRBJ1-2	CAWSTGTYGYTF	TGTGCCTGGTCGACAGGGACCTATGGCTACACCTTC